This T cell receptor (beta chain) was sequenced in a study of T cell repertoires in cytomegalovirus infection. Overall study context: In the study, CMV epitopes included recently identified HLA-C-restricted and well-studied HLA-B-restricted ones. Indications came from public TCR beta signatures; they pointed to CMV infection and to a matching HLA type.

A few counts support this clonotype. Its antigen is as yet unknown. TCRdb re-derived calls from the reads in MiXCR, one entry per CDR3 protein. Among approximately 73,000 distinct CDR3 sequences listed, 35% to 45% were seen once. Germline assignment: CDR1 MDHEN and CDR2 SYDVKM. This CDR3 is 17 amino acids long. With 3 bases removed from V and 6 bases from J, the gap between germline ends came to 18 bases. Overall study findings and caveats: Dominant in the ex vivo response were TCR beta clonotypes restricted by HLA-C and specific for CMV.

The TCR comes from a human donor in good health (CMV status not recorded). Some clones in this sample may be carry-over from other donors' samples. The chain couples TRBV28 to TRBJ1-6; D is possibly TRBD1 (6 bases). The sample here was CD8+ T cells from cultured PBMCs, taken from culture after CMV antigen stimulation. CDR3 sequence reads: CASSFPNPGHPNSPLHF. CDR3 sequence (DNA): TGTGCCAGCAGTTTTCCAAACCCGGGACACCCTAATTCACCCCTCCACTTT.